These 3 T cell receptor beta chains share one sample of origin, sequenced in a study of T-cell memory formation after mild COVID-19. MiXCR was run by TCRdb on the 5' RACE reads, yielding one entry per CDR3 protein. The sample comprises over 130,000 distinct CDR3 sequences, 11% to 15% of which are singletons, and about 27% rests with the top ten. The sequenced sample consisted of PBMCs or a T cell subset sorted from them (not recorded which). The receptors here all came from an adult woman who had mild COVID-19 (a few samples of this study predate the infection). Cell type and time point are not known.

The V gene is TRBV14, the J gene TRBJ2-7; 9 bases agree with TRBD2. J lost 1 base, V lost 0 bases, and 4 bases had no gene match. This CDR3 region has 16 residues. Per germline, CDR1 SGHDN and CDR2 FVKESK. The CDR3 region is CASSQDGGRGSYEQYF. CDR3 coding DNA: TGTGCCAGCAGCCAAGATGGCGGGAGGGGTTCCTACGAGCAGTACTTC.

This clonotype was seen only a few times. The CDR3 nucleotides are TGCGCCAGCAGCCGGCAGCGGGGGTCTCTCACAGATACGCAGTATTTT. Its protein is CASSRQRGSLTDTQYF. This chain joins TRBV4-3 and TRBJ2-3, with TRBD2 identical over 8 bases. The CDR3 loop spans 16 amino acids. J lost 2 bases, V lost 4 bases, and 8 bases had no gene match. Germline V CDR1 and CDR2: LGHNA, YSLEER.

J is TRBJ2-7 and V is TRBV5-6; no firm D call. The germline V gene has CDR1 SGHDT and CDR2 YYEEEE. This CDR3 contains 14 residues. V was cut by 1 base and J by 1 base, with 9 bases left in between. The chain's CDR3 is CASSLWLTSYEQYF. Written as DNA, the CDR3 is TGTGCCAGCAGCTTGTGGCTTACTTCCTACGAGCAGTACTTC.